A selection of T cell receptor beta chains follows, all from one sample in a study of OX40 agonist ivuxolimab in advanced cancers. Assay: immunoSEQ multiplex PCR; the TCRdb copy retains only in-frame clones and omits some. The table includes 25,000 to 30,000 clones, 75% to 85% detected once. This specimen consisted of CD4+ or CD8+ T cells sorted from blood, obtained in a trial of the OX40 agonist ivuxolimab. These receptors came from an adult with an advanced solid tumor such as melanoma, head and neck, liver or kidney cancer. Each CDR3 is given with its conserved first and last residue. Each record gives: D gene, V gene, J gene, clone size, CDR3 protein, CDR3 DNA. A D gene is named only where the DNA matches it firmly. The size entry is marked missing in some rows and otherwise reads once, few, many or a size class.

-	TRBV18	TRBJ1-5	-	CASSQGYSNQPQHF	TGTGCCAGCTCACAGGGATATAGCAATCAGCCCCAGCATTTT
-	TRBV28	TRBJ1-5	-	CATALSGYDQPQHF	TGTGCCACGGCCCTGAGCGGTTACGATCAGCCCCAGCATTTT
TRBD1	TRBV4-1	TRBJ1-2	-	CASSFRDRGPVNYGYTF	TGCGCCAGCTCTTTCCGGGACAGGGGGCCGGTGAACTATGGCTACACCTTC
-	TRBV27	TRBJ2-5	-	CASSKISGTGGLETQYF	TGTGCCAGCAGTAAGATCTCCGGGACTGGTGGTTTAGAAACCCAGTACTTC
-	TRBV11-2	TRBJ1-1	-	CASSWDTNMNTEAFF	TGTGCCAGCAGCTGGGACACTAATATGAACACTGAAGCTTTCTTT
-	TRBV28	TRBJ1-3	-	CASSLPPGDTGNTIYF	TGTGCCAGCAGTTTACCCCCTGGGGATACTGGAAACACCATATATTTT
TRBD1	TRBV10-2	TRBJ1-2	-	CASGDSYGYTF	TGCGCCAGCGGGGACAGCTATGGCTACACCTTC
TRBD2	TRBV9	TRBJ2-1	-	CASSRSGGVSYNEQFF	TGTGCCAGCAGCCGTAGCGGGGGGGTTTCCTACAATGAGCAGTTCTTC
-	TRBV28	TRBJ1-1	few	CASSLWGGTTESGTEAFF	TGTGCCAGCAGTTTATGGGGGGGGACAACCGAATCGGGCACTGAAGCTTTCTTT
-	TRBV6-5	TRBJ1-2	-	CASSESDNGYTF	TGTGCCAGCAGTGAATCAGACAACGGCTACACCTTC
-	TRBV2	TRBJ2-3	-	CASSGISTDTQYF	TGTGCCAGCAGTGGAATCAGCACAGATACGCAGTATTTT
TRBD1	TRBV7-8	TRBJ1-5	-	CASSLRTGQNQPQHF	TGTGCCAGCAGCCTCCGGACAGGCCAAAATCAGCCCCAGCATTTT
TRBD2	TRBV19	TRBJ2-1	-	CASSSRLAGVTENNEQFF	TGTGCCAGTAGTTCGAGGCTAGCGGGGGTTACCGAGAACAATGAGCAGTTCTTC
TRBD1	TRBV7-7	TRBJ2-2	once	CASSLGRGQGAAGELFF	TGTGCCAGCAGCTTAGGTCGGGGACAGGGGGCAGCCGGGGAGCTGTTTTTT
-	TRBV6-5	TRBJ2-5	-	CASSYFTTGTKTQYF	TGTGCCAGCAGTTACTTCACTACAGGGACGAAGACCCAGTACTTC
-	TRBV11-2	TRBJ1-4	-	CASSLAGQAGEKLFF	TGTGCCAGCAGCTTAGCAGGGCAGGCGGGTGAAAAACTGTTTTTT
-	TRBV10-1	TRBJ2-4	-	CASSESNPGLDIQYF	TGCGCCAGCAGTGAGTCGAATCCGGGATTGGACATTCAGTACTTC
-	TRBV6-1	TRBJ2-7	-	CASSEGNAVSYEQYF	TGTGCCAGCTCCGAGGGAAATGCCGTCTCCTACGAGCAGTACTTC
-	TRBV30	TRBJ1-2	-	CAWRFGRGYTF	TGTGCCTGGAGATTCGGTAGAGGCTACACCTTC
-	TRBV6-5	TRBJ2-2	-	CASSYDSGELFF	TGTGCCAGCAGTTACGACTCGGGGGAGCTGTTTTTT
TRBD1	TRBV6-1	TRBJ1-4	-	CASSENRGWVELFF	TGTGCCAGCAGTGAAAACAGGGGATGGGTGGAACTGTTTTTT
TRBD1	TRBV10-3	TRBJ2-1	-	CAISPTGDSEQFF	TGTGCCATCAGCCCGACAGGGGACAGTGAGCAGTTCTTC
-	TRBV7-3	TRBJ2-7	-	CASSSPSRSYEQYF	TGTGCCAGCAGCTCCCCGTCTAGATCCTACGAGCAGTACTTC
TRBD1	TRBV6-5	TRBJ1-1	-	CASSSLGTGRSTEAFF	TGTGCCAGCAGTTCTCTCGGGACAGGGAGGTCCACTGAAGCTTTCTTT
TRBD1	TRBV27	TRBJ2-7	-	CASSKGQGVYEQYF	TGTGCCAGCAGTAAAGGACAGGGAGTCTACGAGCAGTACTTC
-	TRBV7-2	TRBJ1-1	-	CASSLRRGGTEAFF	TGTGCCAGCAGCTTACGGAGAGGGGGAACTGAAGCTTTCTTT
-	TRBV11-3	TRBJ2-2	-	CASSLDLHTGELFF	TGTGCCAGCAGCTTAGATCTCCACACCGGGGAGCTGTTTTTT
-	TRBV7-9	TRBJ1-2	-	CASSPEGWGYTF	TGTGCCAGCAGCCCAGAGGGGTGGGGCTACACCTTC
-	TRBV7-9	TRBJ1-2	-	CASSLEGRHPNYGYTF	TGTGCCAGCAGCTTAGAAGGTCGGCACCCTAACTATGGCTACACCTTC
-	TRBV30	TRBJ1-2	-	CAWSATTVRLYGYTF	TGTGCCTGGAGTGCCACGACAGTACGGCTCTATGGCTACACCTTC
-	TRBV7-2	TRBJ2-2	-	CASSLKFRGSVKGAGELFF	TGTGCCAGCAGCTTAAAATTTCGGGGCAGCGTGAAAGGGGCCGGGGAGCTGTTTTTT
-	TRBV6-1	TRBJ1-2	-	CASSAAFLGGAKYGYTF	TGTGCCAGCAGTGCCGCGTTTTTGGGGGGGGCTAAATATGGCTACACCTTC
-	TRBV11-3	TRBJ2-7	-	CASSHKGPGEQYF	TGTGCCAGCAGCCACAAAGGACCCGGCGAGCAGTACTTC
-	TRBV6-6	TRBJ1-2	-	CASSLSGPYLSGGYTF	TGTGCCAGCAGTTTATCCGGGCCCTATTTATCGGGTGGCTACACCTTC
-	TRBV10-2	TRBJ1-4	few	CASSEFEVATNEKLFF	TGCGCCAGCAGTGAGTTTGAAGTGGCAACTAATGAAAAACTGTTTTTT
TRBD2	TRBV27	TRBJ2-7	-	CASSPSGGDRSYEQYF	TGTGCCAGCAGTCCTAGCGGGGGGGACCGCTCCTACGAGCAGTACTTC
-	TRBV5-6	TRBJ2-7	-	CASSLPGAYEQYF	TGTGCCAGCAGCTTGCCAGGGGCCTACGAGCAGTACTTC
-	TRBV5-4	TRBJ1-2	-	CASTDRLYGYTF	TGTGCCAGCACCGACAGGTTGTATGGCTACACCTTC
-	TRBV11-2	TRBJ1-2	-	CASSLEPAPWYGYTF	TGTGCCAGCAGCTTAGAACCAGCCCCGTGGTATGGCTACACCTTC
-	TRBV7-9	TRBJ1-1	-	CASSPRGETEAFF	TGTGCCAGCAGCCCAAGAGGGGAGACTGAAGCTTTCTTT
-	TRBV15	TRBJ2-7	-	CATSWGNEQYF	TGTGCCACCAGTTGGGGCAACGAGCAGTACTTC
-	TRBV11-2	TRBJ1-3	few	CASSTQGGNTIYF	TGTGCCAGCAGCACCCAAGGGGGAAACACCATATATTTT
-	TRBV11-3	TRBJ2-3	-	CASSLQGSTSTDTQYF	TGTGCCAGCAGCTTACAGGGGTCTACTAGCACAGATACGCAGTATTTT
-	TRBV6-5	TRBJ1-6	-	CASSYSTLGRDSPLHF	TGTGCCAGCAGTTACTCGACCTTGGGGCGTGATTCACCCCTCCACTTT
-	TRBV9	TRBJ1-2	-	CASSVVGDKNYGYTF	TGTGCCAGCAGCGTAGTGGGGGATAAGAACTATGGCTACACCTTC
TRBD2	TRBV5-4	TRBJ2-1	-	CASSLWGSGYNEQFF	TGTGCCAGCAGCTTGTGGGGTAGCGGGTACAATGAGCAGTTCTTC
-	TRBV11-1	TRBJ2-5	few	CASSLVPGLWETQYF	TGTGCCAGCAGCTTAGTGCCAGGGCTCTGGGAGACCCAGTACTTC
-	TRBV27	TRBJ2-7	-	CASSSALGGHEQYF	TGTGCCAGCAGTTCGGCCCTGGGGGGCCACGAGCAGTACTTC
TRBD1	TRBV5-6	TRBJ2-1	-	CASSTGTGFSNEQFF	TGTGCCAGCAGCACCGGGACAGGGTTCTCCAATGAGCAGTTCTTC